This T cell receptor beta chain stems from a study of shared clonotypes between healthy human individuals. General observations from the study: How much donors shared clonotypes was expected to be affected by sequencing depth. Researchers sampled only blood; tissue repertoires likely differ. Generation probabilities of non-shared clonotypes were lower (relative to those shared by all four donors).

Comment on this clone: Its target is unknown. Different DNA sequences within this sample yield the same CDR3.

Only in-frame clones appear in the TCRdb table, and some are missing; sequencing was by immunoSEQ multiplex PCR. The sample has 2.3 million or so clones; over 90% are singletons. Recent vaccinations or acute infections were absent in the healthy HIV-negative adult donors. Sequencing used naive CD4+ T cells from PBMCs. This sample's subset: CD45RA+ positively selected. This TCR came from a man aged 18 to 30 in good health. Some clones in this sample may be carry-over from other donors' samples.

The CDR3 loop reads CASSPGLAVNEQFF. CDR3 sequence (DNA): TGTGCCAGCTCACCTGGGCTAGCGGTCAATGAGCAGTTCTTC. V and J are TRBV18 and TRBJ2-1; TRBD2 matches 7 bases. This CDR3 spans 14 amino acids. Germline values: CDR1 KGHSH, CDR2 LQKENI. Trimming cost V 3 bases and J 6 bases; bases outside gene matches: 5.